A selection of T cell receptor beta chains follows, all from one sample in a study of control samples from healthy donors and cancer patients. TCRdb keeps only in-frame clones here, not all; method: immunoSEQ multiplex PCR. The sample includes 150,000 or so clones, about 90% seen only once; the top ten take roughly 1.7%. Sequencing used blood. The receptors were gathered from a man younger than 35 in good health. The CDR3 runs from the conserved cysteine through the conserved F or W. Only part of the rows carry a size: once, few, many, or a class if the clone is expanded.

clone size,J gene,V gene,CDR3 protein
-,TRBJ2-7,TRBV4-2,CASSQDRGGREQYF
-,TRBJ2-7,TRBV5-5,CASRPIDGTYEQYF
-,TRBJ2-3,TRBV3-1/TRBV3-2,CASSQDRGERSTDTQYF
-,TRBJ2-7,TRBV30,CAWRTGLVEQYF
-,TRBJ1-1,TRBV5-6,CASSLIRGRDEAFF
-,TRBJ1-1,TRBV15,CATTRGQDTTEAFF
-,TRBJ1-2,TRBV18,CASSPDNGYTF
-,TRBJ1-2,TRBV12-3/TRBV12-4,CASNIDGVGYTF
-,TRBJ2-3,TRBV25-1,CASSVVDTQYF
-,TRBJ2-1,TRBV6-5,CASSYSRDTNNEQFF
-,TRBJ1-5,TRBV19,CASSIGGGQPTLSNQPQHF
once,TRBJ1-4,TRBV4-1,CASSQVSTSNEKLFF
-,TRBJ1-4,TRBV27,CASSLDRNNEKLFF
-,TRBJ2-2,TRBV29-1,CSVEFVWGNTGELFF
-,TRBJ2-2,TRBV15,CATSRQGTGELFF
once,TRBJ1-4,TRBV29-1,CSVAGGGKLFF
-,TRBJ1-3,TRBV5-1,CASSMDRDSGNTIYF
-,TRBJ1-1,TRBV9,CASSVRGSGTEAFF
-,TRBJ2-3,TRBV6-2/TRBV6-3,CASSYVRAFLPTDTQYF
-,TRBJ1-2,TRBV19,CASSPRFYYGYTF
-,TRBJ2-1,TRBV5-5,CASSLVQGGSGEQFF
-,TRBJ1-4,TRBV9,CASGRDRPNEKLFF
-,TRBJ2-7,TRBV5-1,CASSLGGDSSYEQYF
-,TRBJ2-1,TRBV3-1/TRBV3-2,CASSPLAGGLNEQFF
-,TRBJ2-1,TRBV7-9,CAFLTKGNEQFF
few,TRBJ2-7,TRBV11-1,CASSLFTGMAYEQYF
-,TRBJ2-1,TRBV4-2,CASSQQRGDYNEQFF
-,TRBJ1-1,TRBV5-4,CASSLPQGSEAFF
-,TRBJ2-1,TRBV7-3,CASSRTSDDEQFF
-,TRBJ1-1,TRBV11-2,CASSLDRNTEAFF
-,TRBJ1-5,TRBV5-5,CASSLVGGGQPQHF
once,TRBJ1-2,TRBV24-1,CATSDPVLGAGYTF
-,TRBJ1-1,TRBV28,CASSLFGIATEAFF
-,TRBJ1-1,TRBV5-1,CASSPRTGTPEAFF
-,TRBJ1-4,TRBV5-6,CASSLIPGGEKLFF
once,TRBJ2-1,TRBV2,CASSWDTNEQFF
few,TRBJ2-2,TRBV4-2,CASSHFPLLAGVKTGELFF
-,TRBJ2-7,TRBV28,CASSLPGALGEQYF
-,TRBJ2-7,TRBV5-1,CASSYHTGNYEQYF
once,TRBJ2-5,TRBV6-2/TRBV6-3,CASSYSRGSGAQETQYF
-,TRBJ2-3,TRBV4-2,CASSQVATSGGSDTQYF
-,TRBJ2-2,TRBV5-1,CASTSNVKNTGELFF
-,TRBJ2-7,TRBV5-1,CASSLGIGAGDLTYEQYF